These 22 T cell receptor beta chains were all obtained from the same sample, sequenced in a study of cytomegalovirus exposure and HLA in healthy donors. PCR involved 60 Vbeta and 13 Jbeta primers. Clones were read by immunoSEQ multiplex PCR, and TCRdb kept only the in-frame ones, dropping some. The sample has about 140,000 clones, about 85% seen once. Sequenced: PBMCs. The source is a boy between 2 and 15 years old in good health and CMV-seronegative.

This chain connects TRBV7-9 to TRBJ2-2; 13 bases line up with TRBD2. V gave up 5 bases and J gave up 4 bases; unmatched junction bases: 1. The length of the CDR3 is 15 residues. Germline V gives CDR1 SEHNR, CDR2 FQNEAQ (reference sequence). The CDR3 here is CASSTSGRGTGELFF. CDR3 nucleotide sequence: TGTGCCAGCAGCACTAGCGGGAGGGGCACCGGGGAGCTGTTTTTT.

This chain connects TRBV5-1 to TRBJ2-1; 9 nucleotides match TRBD2. There are 16 residues in the CDR3. V lost 4 bases and J lost 6; bases outside the gene matches: 11. Looked up from germline, CDR1 is SGHRS and CDR2 is YFSETQ. CDR3 sequence reads: CASSRILAGAGNEQFF. The CDR3 bases are TGCGCCAGCAGCCGAATACTAGCGGGTGCTGGCAATGAGCAGTTCTTC. Full variable domain (missing parts from reference TRBV5-1 and TRBJ2-1): KAGVTQTPRYLIKTRGQQVTLSCSPISGHRSVSWYQQTPGQGLQFLFEYFSETQRNKGNFPGRFSGRQFSNSRSEMNVSTLELGDSALYLCASSRILAGAGNEQFFGPGTRLTVL.

This chain links TRBV18 with TRBJ2-2; a possible D gene is TRBD1 (6 bases). The germline V gene has CDR1 KGHSH and CDR2 LQKENI. This CDR3 is 15 amino acids long. V shed 4 bases and J shed 8 bases, with 17 bases lying between them. CDR3 nucleotide sequence: TGTGCCAGCTCACGGGACACACACAAGGGAGGGGAGCTGTTTTTT. Encoded protein: CASSRDTHKGGELFF.

The genes are TRBV5-1 and TRBJ1-1; 7 nucleotides align to TRBD1. Germline loops: CDR1 SGHRS, CDR2 YFSETQ. The CDR3 runs 14 residues. After removal of 2 bases from V and 9 bases from J, the junction contained 10 bases not matched to a gene. The CDR3 DNA is TGCGCCAGCAGCTTTAAAGACAGGGACGGTAAAGCTTTCTTT. Protein product: CASSFKDRDGKAFF.

This chain connects TRBV11-2 to TRBJ2-7, with 8 bases identical to TRBD1. V lost 7 bases, J lost 4 bases, and 15 bases stayed unmatched. The CDR3 totals 16 residues. In germline, CDR1 is SGHAT, CDR2 FQNNGV. CDR3 sequence: CASNDPRDRRIYEQYF. For the CDR3, the DNA is TGTGCCAGCAACGATCCCCGGGACAGGCGGATTTACGAGCAGTACTTC.

This chain connects TRBV6-1 to TRBJ1-3; D is perhaps TRBD1 (6 bases). V dropped 4 bases and J dropped 7 bases, with 17 bases sitting between them. From germline, CDR1 is MNHNS and CDR2 SASEGT. The CDR3 extends over 15 amino acids. CDR3 sequence: CASSAAGTMGNTIYF. The CDR3 nucleotides read TGTGCCAGCAGTGCAGCCGGGACAATGGGCAACACCATATATTTT.

The chain has TRBV19 and TRBJ1-5; D is uncertain. The V end lost 6 bases, the J end lost 6 bases, and 9 bases lay between the germline ends. Per germline, CDR1 LNHDA and CDR2 SQIVND (reference sequence). The CDR3 consists of 12 residues. The DNA of the CDR3 is TGTGCCAGTAGGGTGGGGAGTCAGCCCCAGCATTTT. Translation gives CASRVGSQPQHF.

Regarding this clone: At one end the junction does not follow the germline gene, possibly because of a read error. The chain couples TRBV7-9 to TRBJ1-2; 7 bases agree with TRBD1. From germline, CDR1 is SEHNR and CDR2 FQNEAQ (reference sequence). This CDR3 comprises 16 residues. The CDR3 is CSSSLDREGANYGYTF. The DNA of the CDR3 is TGTTCCAGCAGCTTAGACCGAGAGGGGGCAAACTATGGCTACACCTTC. The entire variable domain, with the rest obtained from reference TRBV7-9 and TRBJ1-2, is as follows: DTGVSQNPRHKITKRGQNVTFRCDPISEHNRLYWYRQTLGQGPEFLTYFQNEAQLEKSRLLSDRFSAERPKGSFSTLEIQRTEQGDSAMYLCSSSLDREGANYGYTFGSGTRLTVV.

The chain has TRBV7-3 and TRBJ1-5; TRBD1 agrees at 9 bases. J gave up 5 bases and V 5 bases, and 13 bases lay outside the gene matches. Germline V gene sequence: CDR1 SGHTA, CDR2 FQGTGA. CDR3 length: 17 residues. CDR3 sequence reads: CASSRTGGQGKDQPQHF. In DNA form, the CDR3 reads TGTGCCAGCAGCCGGACGGGAGGACAGGGGAAGGATCAGCCCCAGCATTTT.

V is TRBV6-1 and J is TRBJ2-5; tentatively, D is TRBD2 (7 bases). CDR3 length: 18 amino acids. Germline values: CDR1 MNHNS, CDR2 SASEGT. V dropped 4 bases and J dropped 3 bases, with 24 bases sitting between them. The CDR3 sequence is CASSGTRGARGAEETQYF. The DNA for the CDR3 is TGTGCCAGCAGTGGGACTAGGGGGGCTAGAGGGGCGGAAGAGACCCAGTACTTC.

V is TRBV7-8 and J is TRBJ2-7; 11 nucleotides align to TRBD2. The V gene's germline CDR1 is SGHVS and CDR2 FQNEAQ. With V trimmed by 2 bases and J by 3 bases, 9 bases remained unmatched. The CDR3 length is 17 residues. CDR3 residues: CASSLPARTSGRYEQYF. In nucleotides, the CDR3 is TGTGCCAGCAGCTTACCAGCACGGACTAGCGGGCGCTACGAGCAGTACTTC.

The rearrangement links TRBV5-1 to TRBJ1-2, with 7 nucleotides matching TRBD1. The V segment lost 0 bases and the J segment 0 bases; nucleotides outside the gene matches: 2. CDR1 and CDR2 from the germline V gene are SGHRS and YFSETQ. This CDR3 comprises 15 residues. Here the CDR3 DNA reads TGCGCCAGCAGCTTGGGGGGACAGCCTAACTATGGCTACACCTTC. This sequence encodes CASSLGGQPNYGYTF.

This clone has only one observation. The chain couples TRBV29-1 to TRBJ1-1; D not resolved. V lost 6 bases and J 7 bases, leaving 9 bases between the germline ends. CDR1 and CDR2 from the germline V gene are SQVTM and ANQGSEA. The CDR3 spans 10 residues. The CDR3 bases are TGCAGCGTGGTTACACGTGAAGCTTTCTTT. The encoded protein is CSVVTREAFF. The full variable domain, in which reference TRBV29-1 and TRBJ1-1 provide the parts outside the CDR3, is SAVISQKPSRDICQRGTSLTIQCQVDSQVTMMFWYRQQPGQSLTLIATANQGSEATYESGFVIDKFPISRPNLTFSTLTVSNMSPEDSSIYLCSVVTREAFFGQGTRLTVV.

The rearrangement uses TRBV7-3 and TRBJ2-5, with TRBD2 matching 9 bases. J gave up 5 bases and V 4 bases, and 11 bases lay outside the gene matches. Germline lookup yields CDR1 SGHTA and CDR2 FQGTGA. The length of the CDR3 is 16 residues. The CDR3 sequence is CASSSAGGPRRETQYF. CDR3 DNA sequence: TGTGCCAGCAGCTCGGCGGGGGGGCCGAGGAGGGAGACCCAGTACTTC.

J is TRBJ1-2 and V is TRBV11-1; D is possibly TRBD1 (5 bases). The CDR3 has 13 residues. V lost 4 bases and J 12 bases, leaving 18 bases between the germline ends. From germline, CDR1 is SGHAT and CDR2 FQDESV (reference sequence). CDR3 sequence: CASSSLPRAPDTF. Here the CDR3 DNA reads TGTGCCAGCAGCTCCCTGCCCAGGGCTCCTGACACCTTC.

The chain uses TRBV2 and TRBJ1-2; 8 bases are shared with TRBD1. The germline V gene encodes CDR1 SNHLY and CDR2 FYNNEI. J was trimmed by 4 bases and V by 3 bases; bases with no gene match: 7. The CDR3 sequence is 15 residues long. The CDR3 region has the DNA TGTGCCAGCAGTGACCGGACAGGGATATTCTATGGCTACACCTTC. Translating gives CASSDRTGIFYGYTF.

V usage is TRBV2 and J usage is TRBJ2-1; 8 bases map to TRBD1. V was clipped by 6 bases and J by 4 bases; unmatched bases: 5. CDR1 is SNHLY, CDR2 FYNNEI, per germline. The CDR3 sequence is 14 residues long. Here the CDR3 reads CASRAGGRYNEQFF. The CDR3 DNA follows: TGTGCCAGCAGGGCAGGGGGCAGGTACAATGAGCAGTTCTTC.

This clone appeared a single time. This chain links TRBV10-2 with TRBJ1-2, with D tentatively TRBD1 (5 bases). CDR1 WSHSY and CDR2 SAAADI come from the germline V gene. V lost 6 bases, J lost 4 bases, and 12 bases lay in between. CDR3 length equals 13 residues. CDR3 sequence (DNA): TGCGCCAGCAGGGAGACAGAAGCCTATGGCTACACCTTC. Protein sequence: CASRETEAYGYTF.

On this clone itself: Relative to the germline gene, one junction end is altered; a read error may explain this. The same CDR3 arises from other DNA sequences in this sample as well. Written as DNA, the CDR3 is TGCGCCAGCAGCTTCCCTAGCGGGGACTACGAGCAGTACTTC. Encoded protein: CASSFPSGDYEQYF. The chain is built from TRBV7-9 and TRBJ2-7, with 9 bases aligning to TRBD2. The V gene's germline CDR1 is SEHNR and CDR2 FQNEAQ (reference sequence). The CDR3 has 14 amino acids. The variable domain in full, with the rest retrieved from reference TRBV7-9 and TRBJ2-7, is DTGVSQNPRHKITKRGQNVTFRCDPISEHNRLYWYRQTLGQGPEFLTYFQNEAQLEKSRLLSDRFSAERPKGSFSTLEIQRTEQGDSAMYLCASSFPSGDYEQYFGPGTRLTVT.

The chain links TRBV4-1 to TRBJ2-5, with D tentatively TRBD2 (6 bases). The ends were cut back, 3 bases at V and 3 bases at J, with 14 bases in the middle. The germline gives CDR1 MGHRA, CDR2 YSYEKL. The CDR3 loop spans 15 amino acids. The CDR3, as DNA: TGCGCCAGCAGCCATCCCGGGCGGGATGAAGAGACCCAGTACTTC. Translated, it gives CASSHPGRDEETQYF.

This clone was seen a single time. V is TRBV29-1 and J is TRBJ2-1; perhaps TRBD1 as D (6 bases). Trimming took 5 bases from V and 15 from J, leaving 14 bases between them. Germline CDR1 SQVTM, CDR2 ANQGSEA. CDR3 length: 10 amino acids. CDR3 DNA sequence: TGCAGCGTTTTACAGGGAGAGGGGTTCTTC. This sequence encodes CSVLQGEGFF.

The V and J genes are TRBV4-3 and TRBJ2-7; weak D call: TRBD1 (6 bases). Trimming removed 1 base at V and 3 bases at J, with 13 bases between. CDR1 and CDR2 from the germline V gene are LGHNA and YSLEER. The CDR3 contains 15 residues. CDR3 loop: CASSQVPLGGYEQYF. CDR3 sequence (DNA): TGCGCCAGCAGCCAAGTCCCCTTAGGGGGCTACGAGCAGTACTTC.